A selection of T cell receptor beta chains follows, all from one sample in a study of long-term antiretroviral therapy in people with HIV. Measured with immunoSEQ multiplex PCR; TCRdb has only the in-frame clones, and not every one. The sample lists around 8,600 clones, 60% to 85% occurring once. The sample in question was unsorted PBMCs, obtained 0.6 years before starting antiretroviral therapy. Source of these receptors: a middle-aged man with HIV. Both conserved end residues are part of each CDR3. D genes are given only for firm matches. For some rows the clone size is stated as once, few or many, or as a class when expanded; others skip it.

-,TRBJ2-7,once,TRBV27,TGTGCCAGTCATTCAGGGGCGGTAGGCTACGAGCAGTACTTC,CASHSGAVGYEQYF
-,TRBJ2-1,-,TRBV7-7,TGTGCCAGCAGCCCGACCGGGGGAGTTAGGGTCAATGAGCAGTTCTTC,CASSPTGGVRVNEQFF
TRBD1,TRBJ2-1,-,TRBV2,TGTGCCAGCAGTGTGGACAGGGACAATGAGCAGTTCTTC,CASSVDRDNEQFF
-,TRBJ1-1,-,TRBV11-2,TGTGCCAGCAGCACCGGGGGAGAAGCTTTCTTT,CASSTGGEAFF
-,TRBJ1-6,-,TRBV5-4,TGTGCCAGCAGCTTTGGGGGGAGCTCCTATAATTCACCCCTCCACTTT,CASSFGGSSYNSPLHF
-,TRBJ1-1,-,TRBV5-1,TGCGCCAGCAGCTTGGGTGGGGTAGTGAACACTGAAGCTTTCTTT,CASSLGGVVNTEAFF
TRBD2,TRBJ2-7,-,TRBV9,TGTGCCAGCAGCGCAGGGTGGGGGGGCTACGAGCAGTACTTC,CASSAGWGGYEQYF
-,TRBJ2-4,-,TRBV4-1,TGCGCCAGCAGCCAGGGGACGAGGCTGGGCATTCAGTACTTC,CASSQGTRLGIQYF
TRBD1,TRBJ2-7,-,TRBV10-3,TGTGCCATCAGTGGGCCGACAGGGGTCGAGCAGTACTTC,CAISGPTGVEQYF
-,TRBJ1-3,-,TRBV19,TGTGCCAGTAGTCCCCTCGTTAGGGGCTCTGGAAACACCATATATTTT,CASSPLVRGSGNTIYF
TRBD1,TRBJ2-1,-,TRBV5-4,TGTGCCAGCAGTCAACAGGGGGCAGGGGAGCAGTTCTTC,CASSQQGAGEQFF
TRBD2,TRBJ2-2,-,TRBV7-7,TGTGCCAGCAGCCCCCGGACTAGCGGGGATAGGTCGACCGGGGAGCTGTTTTTT,CASSPRTSGDRSTGELFF
TRBD1,TRBJ1-4,-,TRBV6-5,TGTGCCAGCAGTTCGACAGGGACTAATGAAAAACTGTTTTTT,CASSSTGTNEKLFF
-,TRBJ1-4,-,TRBV10-3,TGTGCCATCAGTGCAACCGTGACAGGCCAGAATGAAAAACTGTTTTTT,CAISATVTGQNEKLFF
TRBD2,TRBJ2-1,-,TRBV29-1,TGCAGCGTTGAAAGTGGCGGGGGTAGCTCCTACAATGAGCAGTTCTTC,CSVESGGGSSYNEQFF
-,TRBJ1-4,-,TRBV29-1,TGCAGCGTTGAAGGGACCGAGGGTCGGCTGTTTTTT,CSVEGTEGRLFF
-,TRBJ2-6,-,TRBV7-2,TGTGCCAGCAGCCCCCAGGGGGGAAACTTCCTCTCTGGGGCCAACGTCCTGACTTTC,CASSPQGGNFLSGANVLTF
TRBD1,TRBJ2-7,-,TRBV10-3,TGTGCCATCAGTGAGAAAGGGCCAGGGGGCTACGAGCAGTACTTC,CAISEKGPGGYEQYF
-,TRBJ1-2,-,TRBV5-4,TGTGCCAGCAGCTTGGAGGGCGCATTTGGCTACACCTTC,CASSLEGAFGYTF
-,TRBJ2-6,-,TRBV12-5,TGTGCTAGTGGTCCCGGGGGATCTGGGGCCAACGTCCTGACTTTC,CASGPGGSGANVLTF
-,TRBJ2-7,once,TRBV5-1,TGCGCCAGCAGCTCTGACTACGAGCAGTACTTC,CASSSDYEQYF
-,TRBJ2-7,-,TRBV19,TGTGCCAGTAGTATATCAGGACCGATCTACGAGCAGTACTTC,CASSISGPIYEQYF